This section outlines one T cell receptor beta chain sequence together with its context. Its matching antigen is unknown. These data originate in a study of OX40 agonist ivuxolimab in advanced cancers. Trimming took 7 bases from V and 7 from J; bases not matched to a gene: 11. The CDR3 loop spans 16 amino acids. CDR1 and CDR2 from the germline V gene are SGHNT and YENEEA. Profiled with immunoSEQ multiplex PCR; TCRdb holds only in-frame clones, not every one. The table records about 90,000 clones, roughly 91% of them present only once. Study-wide results and limits: What antigens the expanded peripheral T cells recognized was never established.

The clonotype comes from an adult with an advanced solid tumor such as melanoma, head and neck, liver or kidney cancer. Sequencing used CD4+ or CD8+ T cells sorted from blood, obtained in a trial of the OX40 agonist ivuxolimab. The gene calls are TRBV11-3 and TRBJ2-7, with 15 bases fitting TRBD2. CDR3 region: CASNFRTSGRAREQYF. For the CDR3, the DNA is TGTGCCAGCAACTTCCGGACTAGCGGGAGGGCTCGAGAGCAGTACTTC.